This T cell receptor (beta chain) originates from a study of blood T cell repertoires in COVID-19. Study in general: Specimens from acute and convalescent COVID-19 originated in the United States, Italy and Spain. Sources were T cells, B-cell-depleted T cells, or PBMCs; the material itself was cDNA or gDNA.

Between the trimmed V and J ends, which lost 3 bases and 4 bases, there was a span of 12 bases. Germline assignment: CDR1 LNHDA and CDR2 SQIVND (reference sequence). CDR3 length: 14 amino acids. Original data processing: Amplification with reference gene primers provided the estimates of nucleated cell counts. Only in-frame clones appear in the TCRdb table, and some are missing; sequencing was by immunoSEQ multiplex PCR. The V and J calls and the clone size are those of that table, but D and trimming were determined from the DNA. The repertoire holds roughly 190,000 clones, with 80% to 90% as singletons.

The sequence derives from a young man with active or convalescent COVID-19. What was sequenced was peripheral blood. This chain uses TRBV19 with TRBJ1-2; D gene uncertain. The CDR3 DNA is TGTGCCAGTAGTATCCCCCCCGGGATCTATGGCTACACCTTC. Translating gives CASSIPPGIYGYTF.